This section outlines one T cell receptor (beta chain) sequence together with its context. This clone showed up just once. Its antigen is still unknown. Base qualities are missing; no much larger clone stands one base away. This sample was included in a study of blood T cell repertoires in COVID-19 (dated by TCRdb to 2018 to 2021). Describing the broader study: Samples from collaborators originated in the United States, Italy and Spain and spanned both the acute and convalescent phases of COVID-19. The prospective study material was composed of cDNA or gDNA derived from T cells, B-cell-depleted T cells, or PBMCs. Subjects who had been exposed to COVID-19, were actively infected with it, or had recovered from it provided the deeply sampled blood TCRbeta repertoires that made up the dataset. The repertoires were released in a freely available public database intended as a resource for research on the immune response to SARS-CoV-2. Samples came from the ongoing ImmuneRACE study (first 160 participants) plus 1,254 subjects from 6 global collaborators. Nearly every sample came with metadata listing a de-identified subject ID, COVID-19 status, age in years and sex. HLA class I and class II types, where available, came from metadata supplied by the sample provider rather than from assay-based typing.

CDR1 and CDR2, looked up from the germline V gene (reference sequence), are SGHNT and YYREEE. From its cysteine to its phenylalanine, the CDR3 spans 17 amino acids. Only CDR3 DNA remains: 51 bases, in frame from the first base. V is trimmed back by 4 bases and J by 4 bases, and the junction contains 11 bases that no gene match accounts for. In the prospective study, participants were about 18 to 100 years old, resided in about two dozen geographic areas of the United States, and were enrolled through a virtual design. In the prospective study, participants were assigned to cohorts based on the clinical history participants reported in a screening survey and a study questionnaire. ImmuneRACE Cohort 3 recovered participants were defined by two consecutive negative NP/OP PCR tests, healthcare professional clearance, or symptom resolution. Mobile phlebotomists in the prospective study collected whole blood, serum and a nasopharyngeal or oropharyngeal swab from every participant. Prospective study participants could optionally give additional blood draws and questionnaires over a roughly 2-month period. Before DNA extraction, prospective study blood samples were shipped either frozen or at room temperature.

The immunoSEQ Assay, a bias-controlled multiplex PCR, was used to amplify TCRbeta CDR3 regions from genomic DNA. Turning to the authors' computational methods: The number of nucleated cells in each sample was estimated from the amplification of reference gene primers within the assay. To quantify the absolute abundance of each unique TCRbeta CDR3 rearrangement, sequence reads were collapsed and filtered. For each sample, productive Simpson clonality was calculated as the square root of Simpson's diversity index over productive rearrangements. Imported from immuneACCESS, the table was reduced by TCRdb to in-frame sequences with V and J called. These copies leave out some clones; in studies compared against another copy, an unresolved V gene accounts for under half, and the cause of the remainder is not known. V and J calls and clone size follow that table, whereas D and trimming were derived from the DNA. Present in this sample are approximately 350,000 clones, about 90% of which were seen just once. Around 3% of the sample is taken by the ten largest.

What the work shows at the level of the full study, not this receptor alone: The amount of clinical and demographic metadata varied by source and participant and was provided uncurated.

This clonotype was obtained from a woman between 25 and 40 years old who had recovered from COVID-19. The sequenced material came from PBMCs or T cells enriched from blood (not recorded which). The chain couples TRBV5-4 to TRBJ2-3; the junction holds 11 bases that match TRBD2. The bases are TGTGCCAGCAGCAACCCCCTAGCGGGAGGTATGGCAGATACGCAGTATTTT. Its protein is CASSNPLAGGMADTQYF.